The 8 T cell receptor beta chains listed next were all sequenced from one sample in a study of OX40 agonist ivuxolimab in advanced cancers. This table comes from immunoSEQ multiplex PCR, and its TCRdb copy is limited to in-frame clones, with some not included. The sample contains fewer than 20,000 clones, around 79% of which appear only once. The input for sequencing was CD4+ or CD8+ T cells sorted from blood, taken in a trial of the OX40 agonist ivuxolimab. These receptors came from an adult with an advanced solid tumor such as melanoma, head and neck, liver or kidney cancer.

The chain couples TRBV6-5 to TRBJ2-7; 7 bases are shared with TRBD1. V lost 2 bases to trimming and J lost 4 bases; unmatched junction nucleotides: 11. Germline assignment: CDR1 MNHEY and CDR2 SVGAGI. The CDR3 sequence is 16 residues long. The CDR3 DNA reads TGTGCCAGCAGTTACCATGAAAGGGACAGACCTTACGAGCAGTACTTC. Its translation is CASSYHERDRPYEQYF.

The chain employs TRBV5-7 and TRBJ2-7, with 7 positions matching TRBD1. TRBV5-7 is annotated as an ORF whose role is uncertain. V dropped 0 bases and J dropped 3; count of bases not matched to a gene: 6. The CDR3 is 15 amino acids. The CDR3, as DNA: TGTGCCAGCAGCTTGGTAAGACAGGGTAACTACGAGCAGTACTTC. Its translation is CASSLVRQGNYEQYF.

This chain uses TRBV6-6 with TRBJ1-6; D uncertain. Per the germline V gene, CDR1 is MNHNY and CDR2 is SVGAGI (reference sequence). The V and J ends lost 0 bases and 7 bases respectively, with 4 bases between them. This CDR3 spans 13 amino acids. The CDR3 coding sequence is TGTGCCAGCAGTTACTCCGTGAATTCACCCCTCCACTTT. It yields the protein CASSYSVNSPLHF.

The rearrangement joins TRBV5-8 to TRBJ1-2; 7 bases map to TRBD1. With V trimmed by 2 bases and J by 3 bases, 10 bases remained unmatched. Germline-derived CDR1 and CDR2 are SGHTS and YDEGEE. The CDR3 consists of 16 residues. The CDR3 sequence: CASSLGGGTDYYGYTF. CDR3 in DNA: TGTGCCAGCAGCTTAGGCGGGGGGACAGACTACTATGGCTACACCTTC. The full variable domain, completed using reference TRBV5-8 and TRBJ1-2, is EAGVTQSPTHLIKTRGQQATLRCSPISGHTSVYWYQQALGLGLQFLLWYDEGEERNRGNFPPRFSGRQFPNYSSELNVNALELEDSALYLCASSLGGGTDYYGYTFGSGTRLTVV.

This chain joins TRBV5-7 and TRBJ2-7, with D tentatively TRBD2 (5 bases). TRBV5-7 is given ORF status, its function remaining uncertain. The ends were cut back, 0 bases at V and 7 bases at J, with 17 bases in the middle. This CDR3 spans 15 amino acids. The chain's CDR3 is CASSLDTGITDEQYF. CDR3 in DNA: TGTGCCAGCAGCTTGGACACGGGGATCACTGATGAGCAGTACTTC.

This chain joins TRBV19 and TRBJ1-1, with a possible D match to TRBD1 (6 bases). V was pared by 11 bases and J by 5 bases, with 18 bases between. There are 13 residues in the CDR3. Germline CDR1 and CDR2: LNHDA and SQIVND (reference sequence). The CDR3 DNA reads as TGTGCCGCCCGGACACTTGGGACAACTGAAGCTTTCTTT. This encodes CAARTLGTTEAFF.

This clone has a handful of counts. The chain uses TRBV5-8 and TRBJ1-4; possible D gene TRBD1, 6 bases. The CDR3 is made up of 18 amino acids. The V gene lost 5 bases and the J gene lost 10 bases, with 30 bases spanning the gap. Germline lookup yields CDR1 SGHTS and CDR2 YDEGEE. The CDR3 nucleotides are TGTGCCAGCAGACATACAGGGTTTGATGTGAAACAATCGGGAAAACTGTTTTTT. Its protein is CASRHTGFDVKQSGKLFF.

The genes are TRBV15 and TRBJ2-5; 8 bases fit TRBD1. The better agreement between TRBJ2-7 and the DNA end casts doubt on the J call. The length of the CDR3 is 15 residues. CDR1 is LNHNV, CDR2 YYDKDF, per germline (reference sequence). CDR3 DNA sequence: TGTGCCACCAGCAGAGATCAGGCAGGGGGCGGCGAGCAGTACTTC. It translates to CATSRDQAGGGEQYF.